One and the same sample provided the 18 T cell receptor beta chains below, sequenced in a study of Ad26.COV2.S vaccination and SARS-CoV-2 variants. Sequencing used immunoSEQ multiplex PCR; TCRdb keeps in-frame clones, though not all of them. The repertoire consists of roughly 350,000 clones, with more than 75% occurring once and the leading ten covering roughly 3.2%. Treatment: 15 to 20 received Ad26.COV2.S at low or high dose, single or two shots; several received placebo; per-sample allocation not given. Material that was analyzed had been drawn on day 63 after the first vaccine or placebo injection. The sequenced sample was peripheral blood, obtained in a trial of Ad26.COV2.S vaccine versus placebo. These receptors all stem from a person aged 18-60 years who received the Ad26.COV2.S COVID-19 vaccine or a placebo.

The chain carries TRBV19 and TRBJ2-7, with TRBD2 identical over 8 bases. V lost 6 bases, J lost 3 bases, and 4 bases stayed unmatched. Germline loops: CDR1 LNHDA, CDR2 SQIVND (reference sequence). This CDR3 has 13 residues. The CDR3 region has the DNA TGTGCCAGTAGCTCGGGGGGGGTCTACGAGCAGTACTTC. This sequence encodes CASSSGGVYEQYF.

This clone was seen once. This chain connects TRBV7-9 to TRBJ2-1, with 10 bases that match TRBD1. The CDR3 consists of 14 residues. V trimming: 3 bases; J trimming: 6 bases; junction bases outside the gene matches: 2. CDR1 is SEHNR, CDR2 FQNEAQ, per germline (reference sequence). The CDR3 is CASSFGTGANEQFF. The CDR3 DNA sequence: TGTGCCAGCAGCTTCGGGACAGGGGCCAATGAGCAGTTCTTC.

V and J are TRBV7-2 and TRBJ2-4; D possibly corresponds to TRBD2 (6 bases). The CDR3 has 16 residues. Per the germline V gene, CDR1 is SGHTA and CDR2 is FQGNSA. Trimming shortened V by 5 bases and J by 6 bases, and 20 bases separated the two germline ends. The CDR3 spells CASSPQWATRGNIQYF. In nucleotides, the CDR3 is TGTGCCAGCAGCCCCCAATGGGCGACTAGGGGAAACATTCAGTACTTC. The complete variable domain, with remaining parts taken from reference TRBV7-2 and TRBJ2-4, reads GAGVSQSPSNKVTEKGKDVELRCDPISGHTALYWYRQSLGQGLEFLIYFQGNSAPDKSGLPSDRFSAERTGGSVSTLTIQRTQQEDSAVYLCASSPQWATRGNIQYFGAGTRLSVL.

The chain employs TRBV7-9 and TRBJ2-3; 7 positions agree with TRBD1. Per the germline V gene, CDR1 is SEHNR and CDR2 is FQNEAQ (reference sequence). Losses at the gene ends were 6 bases for V and 1 base for J; bases not matched to a gene: 1. There are 13 residues in the CDR3. The CDR3 DNA follows: TGTGCCAGCAGTGACAGGGGCACAGATACGCAGTATTTT. Translation gives CASSDRGTDTQYF.

The rearrangement links TRBV5-8 to TRBJ2-7; a possible D gene is TRBD1 (5 bases). Per germline, CDR1 SGHTS and CDR2 YDEGEE. V was trimmed by 4 bases and J by 1 base, leaving 15 bases between them. CDR3 length: 15 amino acids. The CDR3 region has the DNA TGTGCCAGCAGCGCTAGGCAGGGTGTATCCTACGAGCAGTACTTC. This sequence encodes CASSARQGVSYEQYF.

V gene TRBV11-2 combines with J gene TRBJ1-1; TRBD1 matches at 7 bases. Germline values: CDR1 SGHAT, CDR2 FQNNGV. The CDR3 has 14 residues. V trimming: 6 bases; J trimming: 3 bases; junction bases outside the gene matches: 7. The CDR3 is CASRPTGQYTEAFF. CDR3 nucleotides: TGTGCCAGCAGACCGACAGGGCAGTACACTGAAGCTTTCTTT.

This chain joins TRBV7-9 and TRBJ2-5, with D uncertain. Trimming shortened V by 5 bases and J by 0 bases, and 10 bases separated the two germline ends. The germline V gene encodes CDR1 SEHNR and CDR2 FQNEAQ (reference sequence). The CDR3 sequence is 14 residues long. The CDR3 bases are TGTGCCAGCAGCATCCGTCGCGACCAAGAGACCCAGTACTTC. Translated: CASSIRRDQETQYF.

The rearrangement links TRBV4-1 to TRBJ2-7; weak D call: TRBD2 (5 bases). V lost 4 bases to trimming and J lost 2 bases, with 9 bases between them. This CDR3 spans 13 amino acids. The germline V gene has CDR1 MGHRA and CDR2 YSYEKL. This CDR3 reads CASSRTGTYEQYF. The DNA of the CDR3 is TGCGCCAGCAGCCGAACGGGGACCTACGAGCAGTACTTC.

The V call is TRBV5-1, the J call TRBJ2-7, with a possible D match to TRBD1 (5 bases). Between the trimmed V and J ends, which lost 0 bases and 2 bases, there was a span of 15 bases. The CDR3 runs 16 residues. CDR1 is SGHRS and CDR2 is YFSETQ in the germline V gene. CDR3 protein: CASSLGFRTRAYEQYF. As DNA, the CDR3 is TGCGCCAGCAGCTTGGGGTTTCGGACAAGGGCCTACGAGCAGTACTTC.

The chain employs TRBV6-5 and TRBJ2-7; TRBD1 matches 8 bases. CDR1 is MNHEY and CDR2 is SVGAGI in the germline V gene. J was trimmed by 6 bases and V by 0 bases; bases with no gene match: 10. This CDR3 region has 16 residues. CDR3 amino acids: CASSYSGQGATAEQYF. CDR3 coding DNA: TGTGCCAGCAGTTACTCTGGCCAGGGGGCGACAGCCGAGCAGTACTTC.

The chain has TRBV7-9 and TRBJ2-7; D remains unclear. CDR3 length: 14 residues. Per the germline V gene, CDR1 is SEHNR and CDR2 is FQNEAQ (reference sequence). V lost 1 base, J lost 6 bases, and 13 bases lay in between. The CDR3 here is CASSLDLRVSEQYF. For the CDR3, the DNA is TGTGCCAGCAGCTTAGACCTCAGAGTTTCCGAGCAGTACTTC.

The V gene is TRBV2, the J gene TRBJ2-3; TRBD2 aligns across 9 bases. In germline, CDR1 is SNHLY, CDR2 FYNNEI. V was clipped by 2 bases and J by 0 bases; unmatched bases: 9. The CDR3 runs to 18 residues. The CDR3: CASSELISGGLSTDTQYF. In nucleotides, the CDR3 is TGTGCCAGCAGTGAATTGATTAGCGGGGGCCTCAGCACAGATACGCAGTATTTT.

This rearrangement joins TRBV2 to TRBJ1-2; 7 nucleotides align to TRBD1. This CDR3 is 14 amino acids long. The J segment lost 7 bases and the V segment lost 0 bases, leaving 5 bases of the junction unmatched. The germline V gene has CDR1 SNHLY and CDR2 FYNNEI. Here the CDR3 DNA reads TGTGCCAGCAGTGAAGCTACAGGGGCCGGTGGCTACACCTTC. This translates into CASSEATGAGGYTF.

The chain employs TRBV12-3 or TRBV12-4 and TRBJ1-2; D gene unclear. The CDR3 is 12 residues long. V dropped 1 base and J dropped 4 bases, with 4 bases sitting between them. The CDR3 sequence: CASSLEAYGYTF. CDR3 coding DNA: TGTGCCAGCAGTTTAGAGGCCTATGGCTACACCTTC.

This clone has only one observation. This chain connects TRBV11-3 to TRBJ2-1, with D maybe TRBD1 (6 bases). The CDR3 covers 11 residues. V gave up 3 bases and J gave up 11 bases, with 8 bases separating them. In germline, CDR1 is SGHNT, CDR2 YENEEA. CDR3 protein: CASSLGQKQFF. In nucleotides, the CDR3 is TGTGCCAGCAGCTTGGGACAAAAGCAGTTCTTC. Supplemented by reference TRBV11-3 and TRBJ2-1, the full variable domain reads EAGVVQSPRYKIIEKKQPVAFWCNPISGHNTLYWYLQNLGQGPELLIRYENEEAVDDSQLPKDRFSAERLKGVDSTLKIQPAELGDSAVYLCASSLGQKQFFGPGTRLTVL.

The V gene is TRBV11-2, the J gene TRBJ2-3; 9 nucleotides align to TRBD1. Germline CDR1 is SGHAT and CDR2 is FQNNGV. Trimming removed 5 bases from V and 0 bases from J; junction bases left unmatched: 3. This CDR3 has 15 residues. Here the CDR3 reads CASSLDRGSTDTQYF. Here the CDR3 DNA reads TGTGCCAGCAGCCTGGACAGGGGAAGCACAGATACGCAGTATTTT.

The chain employs TRBV2 and TRBJ2-7; TRBD1 matches 8 bases. Germline V gives CDR1 SNHLY, CDR2 FYNNEI. J gave up 6 bases and V 6 bases, and 7 bases lay outside the gene matches. The length of the CDR3 is 13 residues. CDR3 sequence: CASRTGVIGEQYF. The CDR3 DNA follows: TGTGCCAGCAGGACAGGGGTCATCGGCGAGCAGTACTTC.

The chain combines TRBV18 with TRBJ1-3; D is undetermined. Per germline, CDR1 KGHSH and CDR2 LQKENI. Between the trimmed V and J ends, which lost 0 bases and 0 bases, there was a span of 9 bases. There are 16 residues in the CDR3. The DNA of the CDR3 is TGTGCCAGCTCACCACCGGAAGGTAACTCTGGAAACACCATATATTTT. This gives the protein CASSPPEGNSGNTIYF.